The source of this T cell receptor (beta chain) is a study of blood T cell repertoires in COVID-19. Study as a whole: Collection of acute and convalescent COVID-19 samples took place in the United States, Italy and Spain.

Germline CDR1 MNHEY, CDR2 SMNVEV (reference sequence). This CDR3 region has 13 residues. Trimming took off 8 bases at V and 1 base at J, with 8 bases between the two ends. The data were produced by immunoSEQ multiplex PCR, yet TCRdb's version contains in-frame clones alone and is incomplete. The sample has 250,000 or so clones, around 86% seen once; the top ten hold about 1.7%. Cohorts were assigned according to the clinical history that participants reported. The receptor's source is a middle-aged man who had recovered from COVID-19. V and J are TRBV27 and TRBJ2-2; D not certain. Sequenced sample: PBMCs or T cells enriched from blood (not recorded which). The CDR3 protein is CASQSGNTGELFF. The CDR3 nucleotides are TGTGCCAGCCAATCGGGGAACACCGGGGAGCTGTTTTTT.